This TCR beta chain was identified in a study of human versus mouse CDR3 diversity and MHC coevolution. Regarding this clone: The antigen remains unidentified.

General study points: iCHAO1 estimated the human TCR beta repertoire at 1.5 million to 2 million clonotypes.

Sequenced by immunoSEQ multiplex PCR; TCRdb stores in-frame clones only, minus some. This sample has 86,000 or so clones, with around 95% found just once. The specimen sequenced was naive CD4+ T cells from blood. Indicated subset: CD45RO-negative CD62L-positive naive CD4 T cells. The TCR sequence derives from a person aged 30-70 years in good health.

The DNA of the CDR3 is TGTGCCAGCAGCGTAGCTGCGACCGCGTGGGGCGAGCAGTTCTTC. Translated, it gives CASSVAATAWGEQFF. The J gene is TRBJ2-1, the V gene TRBV9, with D possibly being TRBD1 (5 bases). Looked up from germline, CDR1 is SGDLS and CDR2 is YYNGEE. The CDR3 has 15 amino acids. V was shortened by 0 bases and J by 10 bases, with 17 bases between the two germline ends.